This T cell receptor beta chain was observed in a study of T-cell reconstitution after alpha-beta-depleted transplantation in children. J gave up 3 bases and V 7 bases, and 8 bases lay outside the gene matches. Per the germline V gene, CDR1 is SQVTM and CDR2 is ANQGSEA. The CDR3 runs 13 residues. A TCRbeta library incorporating unique molecular identifiers was prepared. TCRdb reanalysed the PCR reads using MiXCR and keeps one entry per CDR3 protein. The repertoire includes about 410,000 distinct CDR3 sequences, roughly 21% of them detected once, and over 3.5% sits in the top ten. The V gene is TRBV29-1, the J gene TRBJ1-1, with TRBD1 matching 7 bases. Specimen: PBMCs from the stem cell graft donor, collected from the stem cell graft. The clonotype originates from a human donor who donated a stem cell graft to a child with acute myeloid leukemia. The CDR3 DNA follows: TGCAGCGGTTCCAGGGGGAAGGACACTGAAGCTTTCTTT. Protein: CSGSRGKDTEAFF.